This T cell receptor (beta chain) was identified during a study of identical twins. Study results and caveats: Researchers caution that invariant MAIT and iNKT cells could partly confound zero-insertion analyses. The analysis was cross-sectional rather than longitudinal within donors. The study found excess low generation probability among twin-shared out-of-frame alpha sequences.

Carrying unique molecular identifiers, the cDNA also gained a universal primer site through template switching. Each CDR3 protein is one row after TCRdb ran MiXCR on the 5' RACE reads. The sample comprises about 700,000 distinct CDR3 sequences, roughly 6% of which are singletons, and about 1.8% rests with the top ten. This clonotype was detected ten times or more. Its antigen is undetermined. J lost 1 base, V lost 6 bases, and 16 bases had no gene match. From germline, CDR1 is DFQATT and CDR2 SNEGSKA (reference sequence). The CDR3 runs 19 residues. The clonotype comes from a man aged 18-30 years in good health. Sequences were obtained from naive T cells sorted from blood. The V and J genes are TRBV20-1 and TRBJ2-1; 12 bases align to TRBD2. The CDR3 nucleotides are TGCAGTGCCCCGGTTACCCCCAGTGGACTAGCGGGGTCCTACAATGAGCAGTTCTTC. Residues: CSAPVTPSGLAGSYNEQFF.